This entry lists 13 T cell receptor beta chains sequenced from one sample in a study of neurological immune-mediated disorders. Each CDR3 protein is one row after TCRdb ran MiXCR on the 5' RACE reads. This sample has 40,000 or so distinct CDR3 sequences, with roughly 14% found just once. The time point here: longitudinal time-point 3. The sample comprised PBMCs. The receptor set was obtained from a man aged 25-45 years in good health.

Turning to this clonotype: Mismatch with germline at one junction end may stem from a read error. This chain uses TRBV20-1 with TRBJ1-4, with D hard to call. This CDR3 has 14 amino acids. Germline CDR1 DFQATT, CDR2 SNEGSKA (reference sequence). The DNA of the CDR3 is TGCAGTGCTACAAGAGGGTGGACTAATGAAAAACTGCTTTTT. Translation: CSATRGWTNEKLLF.

This clonotype was seen many times. The chain recombines TRBV4-1 with TRBJ2-3; 8 nucleotides line up with TRBD2. The CDR3 consists of 15 residues. The V segment lost 4 bases and the J segment 6 bases; nucleotides outside the gene matches: 9. Germline-derived CDR1 and CDR2 are MGHRA and YSYEKL. The CDR3: CASSLESGSLDTQYF. CDR3 sequence (DNA): TGCGCCAGCAGCCTCGAAAGCGGGAGCTTGGATACGCAGTATTTT.

This clonotype occurred many times. The chain uses TRBV20-1 and TRBJ2-1, with TRBD2 matching 8 bases. The CDR3 has 14 amino acids. CDR1 is DFQATT and CDR2 is SNEGSKA in the germline V gene (reference sequence). The V and J ends lost 4 bases and 7 bases, in that order; junction bases with no gene match: 9. As DNA, the CDR3 is TGCAGTGCTAACCCGGGAGGGCCCGGGAATGAGCAGTTCTTC. Amino acid sequence: CSANPGGPGNEQFF.

This clonotype has a count of ten or more. The gene calls are TRBV12-3 or TRBV12-4 and TRBJ2-7; tentatively, D is TRBD1 (5 bases). There are 15 residues in the CDR3. With 7 bases removed from V and 0 bases from J, the gap between germline ends came to 16 bases. CDR3 protein: CASKWSQAASYEQYF. CDR3 DNA sequence: TGTGCCAGCAAATGGTCACAGGCCGCCTCCTACGAGCAGTACTTC.

This clonotype was seen many times. V is TRBV10-2 and J is TRBJ2-4, with 8 nucleotides matching TRBD1. The CDR3 has 14 residues. V trimming: 9 bases; J trimming: 0 bases; junction bases outside the gene matches: 4. CDR1 is WSHSY and CDR2 is SAAADI in the germline V gene. The CDR3, as DNA: TGCGCCAGTCAGGGGGCCCTAGCCAAAAACATTCAGTACTTC. Its translation is CASQGALAKNIQYF.

This clonotype was seen a few times. The DNA is omitted, as the CDR3 cannot be located on it reliably, and the CDR3 follows TCRdb's listing. The chain is built from TRBV7-8 and TRBJ2-2; TRBD2 was called by the table and not checked on the DNA. The CDR3 is 15 amino acids in total, end residues counted. The germline V gene has CDR1 SGHVS and CDR2 FQNEAQ. The CDR3 here is CASSSAGGEPGSCFF.

This chain joins TRBV5-1 and TRBJ2-3, with D possibly being TRBD2 (6 bases). The CDR3 is 15 amino acids. The V end lost 4 bases, the J end lost 0 bases, and 12 bases lay between the germline ends. Germline CDR1 and CDR2: SGHRS and YFSETQ. The CDR3 DNA follows: TGCGCCAGCAGCCCGAATAGCGGCAGCACAGATACGCAGTATTTT. It encodes CASSPNSGSTDTQYF.

This clonotype was recorded many times. The J gene is TRBJ1-4, the V gene TRBV3-1; the D is unclear. The germline CDR1 and CDR2 sequences are LGHDT and YNNKEL (reference sequence). CDR3 length equals 17 residues. Trimming removed 1 base at V and 8 bases at J, with 20 bases between. The CDR3 nucleotides read TGTGCCAGCAGCCAAGGGGTCCTAGTGGAAAGAGCGGAAAAACTGTTTTTT. It is translated as CASSQGVLVERAEKLFF.

This clonotype was seen ten or more times. The chain links TRBV20-1 to TRBJ2-1; D is ambiguous. CDR3 size: 12 residues. Germline CDR1 DFQATT, CDR2 SNEGSKA (reference sequence). V lost 6 bases, J lost 9 bases, and 15 bases lay in between. The CDR3 is CSARSRFVEQFF. As DNA, the CDR3 is TGCAGTGCAAGAAGTAGATTTGTTGAGCAGTTCTTC.

This clonotype showed up many times. The gene calls are TRBV27 and TRBJ2-7; TRBD2 aligns across 13 bases. Germline V gives CDR1 MNHEY, CDR2 SMNVEV (reference sequence). This CDR3 comprises 16 residues. The junction had 8 bases not matched to a gene; V was cut back by 5 bases and J by 4 bases. The DNA for the CDR3 is TGTGCCAGCAGTCTTCCCGGACTAGCGGGAGAGTACGAGCAGTACTTC. The encoded protein is CASSLPGLAGEYEQYF.

This clonotype was picked up many times. The genes are TRBV6-5 and TRBJ2-2; 8 positions match TRBD2. J was trimmed by 0 bases and V by 6 bases; bases with no gene match: 3. The CDR3 is 15 residues long. Per germline, CDR1 MNHEY and CDR2 SVGAGI. CDR3 sequence reads: CASRVAGTNTGELFF. CDR3 sequence (DNA): TGTGCCAGCAGGGTAGCGGGGACGAACACCGGGGAGCTGTTTTTT.

In this sample, this clonotype turned up many times. This chain connects TRBV11-2 to TRBJ2-1; D is ambiguous. The germline V gene encodes CDR1 SGHAT and CDR2 FQNNGV. Trimming stripped 2 bases from V and 8 bases from J, with 13 bases between. This CDR3 comprises 14 residues. In nucleotides, the CDR3 is TGTGCCAGCAGCTTATCCGTTTCTTTCGATGAGCAGTTCTTC. The encoded protein is CASSLSVSFDEQFF.

The table lists this clonotype with many counts. The chain joins TRBV5-1 to TRBJ1-5; D unclear. This CDR3 spans 13 amino acids. Germline V gene sequence: CDR1 SGHRS, CDR2 YFSETQ. V lost 0 bases to trimming and J lost 6 bases, with 7 bases between them. CDR3: CASSLVIGQPQHF. The CDR3 nucleotides are TGCGCCAGCAGCTTGGTCATCGGTCAGCCCCAGCATTTT.